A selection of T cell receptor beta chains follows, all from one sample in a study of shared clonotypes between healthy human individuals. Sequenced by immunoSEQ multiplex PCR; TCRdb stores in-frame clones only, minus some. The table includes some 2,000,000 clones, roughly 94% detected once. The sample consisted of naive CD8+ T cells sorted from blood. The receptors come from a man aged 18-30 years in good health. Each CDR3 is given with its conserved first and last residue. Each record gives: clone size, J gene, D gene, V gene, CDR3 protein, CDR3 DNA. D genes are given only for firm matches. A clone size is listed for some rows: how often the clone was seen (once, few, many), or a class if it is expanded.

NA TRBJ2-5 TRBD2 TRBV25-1 CASSFSFKRERETQYF TGTGCCAGCAGTTTTTCCTTTAAGCGGGAGAGGGAGACCCAGTACTTC
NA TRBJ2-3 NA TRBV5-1 CASSLELASTDTQYF TGCGCCAGCAGCTTGGAATTAGCTAGCACAGATACGCAGTATTTT
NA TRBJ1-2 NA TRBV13 CASSLVAVEEYSPSFYGYTF TGTGCCAGCAGCTTAGTAGCAGTAGAGGAGTACTCTCCGTCTTTCTATGGCTACACCTTC
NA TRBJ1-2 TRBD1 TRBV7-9 CASSPGTGYLGYTF TGTGCCAGCAGCCCGGGGACAGGGTATCTCGGCTACACCTTC
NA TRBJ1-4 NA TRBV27 CASRVRGAGEKLFF TGTGCCAGCAGGGTCCGGGGGGCCGGCGAAAAACTGTTTTTT
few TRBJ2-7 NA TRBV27 CASRPPGSYEQYF TGTGCCAGCAGACCCCCGGGATCCTACGAGCAGTACTTC
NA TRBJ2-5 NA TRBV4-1 CASSQGQTTQYF TGCGCCAGCAGCCAAGGCCAGACGACCCAGTACTTC
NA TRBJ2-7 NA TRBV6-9 CAGRRVQYF TGTGCAGGACGGCGGGTACAGTACTTC
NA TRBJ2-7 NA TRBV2 CASSEGGVSYEQYF TGTGCCAGCAGTGAAGGGGGTGTGTCTTACGAGCAGTACTTC
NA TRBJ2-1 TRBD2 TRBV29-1 CSVLLAGGEQFF TGCAGCGTTCTACTAGCGGGGGGGGAGCAGTTCTTC
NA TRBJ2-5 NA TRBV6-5 CASSSPPETQYF TGTGCCAGCAGTTCCCCCCCCGAGACCCAGTACTTC
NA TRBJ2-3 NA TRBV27 CASSLALTDTQYF TGTGCCAGCAGTTTAGCACTCACAGATACGCAGTATTTT
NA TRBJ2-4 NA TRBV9 CASSGTENIQYF TGTGCCAGCAGCGGGACGGAAAACATTCAGTACTTC
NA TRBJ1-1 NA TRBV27 CASSPTAWTEAFF TGTGCCAGCAGTCCCACTGCGTGGACTGAAGCTTTCTTT
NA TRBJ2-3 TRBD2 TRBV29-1 CSAIPSGRGDTQYF TGCAGCGCGATCCCTAGCGGGAGAGGGGATACGCAGTATTTT
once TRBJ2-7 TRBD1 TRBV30 CAWSLQGNNEQYF TGTGCCTGGAGCCTACAGGGGAACAACGAGCAGTACTTC
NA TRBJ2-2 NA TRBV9 CASSVGGGELFF TGTGCCAGCAGCGTAGGGGGCGGGGAGCTGTTTTTT
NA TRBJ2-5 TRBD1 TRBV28 CASSFGTVYQETQYF TGTGCCAGCAGTTTCGGGACAGTGTACCAAGAGACCCAGTACTTC
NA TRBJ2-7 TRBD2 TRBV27 CASSSTGTSYEQYF TGTGCCAGCAGTTCCACCGGGACTAGCTACGAGCAGTACTTC
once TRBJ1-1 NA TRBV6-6 CASSYSFPANTEAFF TGTGCCAGCAGTTACTCATTCCCGGCGAACACTGAAGCTTTCTTT
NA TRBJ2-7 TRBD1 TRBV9 CASSVSGQGTAEQYF TGTGCCAGCTCGGTTTCGGGACAGGGAACGGCCGAGCAGTACTTC
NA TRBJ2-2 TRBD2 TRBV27 CASTPFGGYTGELFF TGTGCCAGCACCCCTTTCGGGGGGTACACCGGGGAGCTGTTTTTT
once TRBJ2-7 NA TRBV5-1 CASSSGNEQYF TGCGCCAGCAGCTCGGGGAATGAGCAGTACTTC
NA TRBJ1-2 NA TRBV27 CASSLNQGSYGYTF TGTGCCAGCAGTTTAAATCAGGGATCCTATGGCTACACCTTC
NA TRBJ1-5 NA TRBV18 CASSPVEFDQPQHF TGTGCCAGCTCACCGGTGGAGTTTGATCAGCCCCAGCATTTT
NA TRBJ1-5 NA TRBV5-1 CASSLAGGQPQHF TGCGCCAGCAGCTTGGCCGGGGGCCAGCCCCAGCATTTT
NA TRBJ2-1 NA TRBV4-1 CASSQDEGYEQFF TGCGCCAGCAGCCAAGATGAGGGGTATGAGCAGTTCTTC
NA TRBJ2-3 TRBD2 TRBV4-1 CASSQGLAGGLNTDTQYF TGCGCCAGCAGCCAGGGACTAGCGGGAGGTCTTAACACAGATACGCAGTATTTT
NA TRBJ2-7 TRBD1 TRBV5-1 CASSMGQGTTHEQYF TGCGCCAGCAGCATGGGACAGGGGACCACCCACGAGCAGTACTTC
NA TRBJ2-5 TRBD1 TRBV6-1 CASAQGQGETQYF TGTGCCAGCGCCCAGGGACAGGGGGAGACCCAGTACTTC
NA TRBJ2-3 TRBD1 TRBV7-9 CASSPRDRAVGNTQYF TGTGCCAGCAGCCCCCGGGACAGAGCTGTTGGAAATACGCAGTATTTT
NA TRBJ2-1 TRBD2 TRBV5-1 CASSLAYGLAGVEQFF TGCGCCAGCAGCTTGGCCTATGGACTAGCGGGAGTTGAGCAGTTCTTC
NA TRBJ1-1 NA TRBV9 CASSVYWGETEAFF TGTGCCAGCAGCGTATACTGGGGTGAAACTGAAGCTTTCTTT
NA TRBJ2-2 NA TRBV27 CASSLGLAGELFF TGTGCCAGCAGTTTAGGATTGGCCGGGGAGCTGTTTTTT
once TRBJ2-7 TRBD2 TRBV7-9 CASSLVGLATYEQYF TGTGCCAGCAGCTTAGTAGGACTAGCGACCTACGAGCAGTACTTC
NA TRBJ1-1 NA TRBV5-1 CASSYSAGWTEAFF TGCGCCAGCAGCTATTCAGCAGGGTGGACTGAAGCTTTCTTT